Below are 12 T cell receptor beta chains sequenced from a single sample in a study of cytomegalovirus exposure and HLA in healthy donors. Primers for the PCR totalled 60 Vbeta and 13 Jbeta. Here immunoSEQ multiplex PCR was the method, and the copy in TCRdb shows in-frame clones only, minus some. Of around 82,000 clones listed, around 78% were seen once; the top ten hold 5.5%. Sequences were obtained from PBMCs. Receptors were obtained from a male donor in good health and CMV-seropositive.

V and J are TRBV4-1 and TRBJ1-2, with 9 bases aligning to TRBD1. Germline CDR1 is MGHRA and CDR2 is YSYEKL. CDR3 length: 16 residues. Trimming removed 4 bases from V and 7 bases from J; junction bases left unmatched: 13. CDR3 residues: CASSRAGAGQGSGYTF. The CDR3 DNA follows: TGCGCCAGCAGCCGAGCCGGGGCCGGACAGGGGTCTGGCTACACCTTC.

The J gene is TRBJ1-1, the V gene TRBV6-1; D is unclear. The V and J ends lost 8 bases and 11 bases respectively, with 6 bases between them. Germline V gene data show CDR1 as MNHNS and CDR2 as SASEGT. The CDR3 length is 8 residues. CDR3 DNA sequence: TGTGCCAGCGGCCTGGCTTTCTTT. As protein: CASGLAFF.

The CDR3, as DNA: TGTGCCAGCAGCTTAGATCGGGATCAGCCCCAGCATTTT. It yields the protein CASSLDRDQPQHF. The V and J genes are TRBV11-2 and TRBJ1-5; D is ambiguous. Germline CDR1 is SGHAT and CDR2 is FQNNGV. Trimming stripped 0 bases from V and 5 bases from J, with 5 bases between. The CDR3 spans 13 residues.

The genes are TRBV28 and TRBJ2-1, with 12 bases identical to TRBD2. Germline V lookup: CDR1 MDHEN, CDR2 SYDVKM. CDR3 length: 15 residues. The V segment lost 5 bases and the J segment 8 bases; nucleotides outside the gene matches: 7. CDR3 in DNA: TGTGCCAGCAGTAGGACTAGCGGGGAGTTATATGAGCAGTTCTTC. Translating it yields CASSRTSGELYEQFF.

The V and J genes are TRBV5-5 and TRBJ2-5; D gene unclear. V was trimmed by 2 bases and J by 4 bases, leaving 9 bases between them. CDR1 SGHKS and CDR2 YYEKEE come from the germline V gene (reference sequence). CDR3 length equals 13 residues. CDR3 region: CASSLLERETQYF. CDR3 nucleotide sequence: TGTGCCAGCAGCTTATTAGAGCGAGAGACCCAGTACTTC.

The CDR3: CASTSTDEQYF. The CDR3 DNA reads as TGTGCCAGCACGTCGACAGACGAGCAGTACTTC. This chain joins TRBV28 and TRBJ2-7; perhaps TRBD1 as D (5 bases). The ends were cut back, 7 bases at V and 5 bases at J, with 9 bases in the middle. Germline V CDR1 and CDR2: MDHEN, SYDVKM. The CDR3 has 11 amino acids.

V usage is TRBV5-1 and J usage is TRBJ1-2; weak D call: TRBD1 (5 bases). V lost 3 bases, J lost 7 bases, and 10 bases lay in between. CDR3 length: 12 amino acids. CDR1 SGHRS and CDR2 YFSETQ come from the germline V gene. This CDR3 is CASSSDSFGYTF. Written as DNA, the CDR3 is TGCGCCAGCAGCTCCGACAGTTTTGGCTACACCTTC.

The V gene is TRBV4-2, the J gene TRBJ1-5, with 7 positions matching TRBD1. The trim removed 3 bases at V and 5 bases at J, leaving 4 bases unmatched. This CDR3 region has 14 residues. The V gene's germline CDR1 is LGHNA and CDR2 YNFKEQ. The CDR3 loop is CASSQGQPHQPQHF. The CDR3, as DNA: TGTGCCAGCAGCCAGGGACAGCCACATCAGCCCCAGCATTTT.

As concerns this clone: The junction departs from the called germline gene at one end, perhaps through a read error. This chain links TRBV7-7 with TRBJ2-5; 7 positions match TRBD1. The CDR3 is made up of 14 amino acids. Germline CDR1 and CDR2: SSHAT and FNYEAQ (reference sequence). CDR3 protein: CASSPGTAQETQYF. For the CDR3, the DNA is TGTGCTAGCAGCCCCGGGACAGCCCAAGAGACCCAGTACTTC.

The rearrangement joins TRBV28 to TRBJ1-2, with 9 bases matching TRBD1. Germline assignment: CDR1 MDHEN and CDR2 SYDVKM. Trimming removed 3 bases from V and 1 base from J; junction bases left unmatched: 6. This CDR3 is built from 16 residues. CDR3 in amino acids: CASSFAPDRGNYGYTF. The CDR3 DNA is TGTGCCAGCAGTTTCGCCCCGGACAGGGGTAACTATGGCTACACCTTC.

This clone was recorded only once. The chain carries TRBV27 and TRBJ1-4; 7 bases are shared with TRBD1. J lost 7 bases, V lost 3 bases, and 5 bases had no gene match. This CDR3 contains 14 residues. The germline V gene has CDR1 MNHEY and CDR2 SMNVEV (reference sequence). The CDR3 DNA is TGTGCCAGCAGTTTCGGACAGGAGGGTGAAAAACTGTTTTTT. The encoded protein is CASSFGQEGEKLFF.

Here the CDR3 reads CASSGLSFGEQYF. DNA of the CDR3: TGTGCCAGCAGCGGTTTGTCGTTTGGCGAGCAGTACTTC. This rearrangement joins TRBV6-5 to TRBJ2-7, with D unresolved. V was shortened by 6 bases and J by 6 bases, with 15 bases between the two germline ends. The germline CDR1 and CDR2 sequences are MNHEY and SVGAGI. The CDR3 has 13 residues.